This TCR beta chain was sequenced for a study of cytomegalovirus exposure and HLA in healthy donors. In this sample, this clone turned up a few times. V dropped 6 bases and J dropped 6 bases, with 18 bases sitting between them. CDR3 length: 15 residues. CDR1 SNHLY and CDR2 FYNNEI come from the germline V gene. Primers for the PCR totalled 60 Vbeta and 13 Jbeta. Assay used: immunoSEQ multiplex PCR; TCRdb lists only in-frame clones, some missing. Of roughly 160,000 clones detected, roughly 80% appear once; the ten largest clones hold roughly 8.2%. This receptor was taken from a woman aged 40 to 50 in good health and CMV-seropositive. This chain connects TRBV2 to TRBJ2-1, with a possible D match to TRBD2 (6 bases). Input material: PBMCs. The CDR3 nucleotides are TGTGCCAGCAGAAAGGAGGGCCGGACCGGCAATGAGCAGTTCTTC. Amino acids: CASRKEGRTGNEQFF.